Following are 28 T cell receptor beta chains from one sample sequenced in a study of vaccination effects on CD4 cells after COVID-19. Sequencing was performed with immunoSEQ multiplex PCR; in TCRdb, only in-frame clones are kept and a portion is missing. The sample lists 25,000 to 30,000 clones, over 70% occurring once. Antigens for these TCRs are unknown. Viral peptide pools were used in the ViraFEST assay to expand antigen-specific CD4+ T cells, and sequencing came afterward. Investigators separated out CD4+ T cells once approximately 10 days of culture had passed. It was two doses of either the BNT162b2 or mRNA-1273 vaccine that participants received. The specimen comprised CD4+ T cells from PBMCs cultured with HCoV-229E spike peptides, sampled after COVID-19 vaccination. These receptors originate from a human donor who received a COVID-19 vaccine.

The V and J genes are TRBV5-1 and TRBJ1-2; unclear D gene. The CDR3 has 14 amino acids. Germline CDR1 is SGHRS and CDR2 is YFSETQ. The V end was cut by 4 bases, the J end by 4 bases, with 14 bases between. The CDR3 sequence is CASSPGEGSYGYTF. As DNA, the CDR3 is TGCGCCAGCAGCCCCGGGGAGGGATCCTATGGCTACACCTTC.

V usage is TRBV3-1 (or the pseudogene TRBV3-2) and J usage is TRBJ1-1, with D possibly TRBD1 on 5 matching bases. The length of the CDR3 is 18 residues. The germline CDR1 and CDR2 sequences are LGHDT and YNNKEL (reference sequence). The V end lost 1 base, the J end lost 0 bases, and 18 bases lay between the germline ends. The CDR3 loop is CASSQGIQGTLLNTEAFF. In DNA form, the CDR3 reads TGTGCCAGCAGCCAAGGCATCCAGGGTACACTATTGAACACTGAAGCTTTCTTT.

The chain carries TRBV19 and TRBJ2-2; the D is unclear. CDR1 and CDR2 from the germline V gene are LNHDA and SQIVND (reference sequence). This CDR3 has 16 residues. V was pared by 4 bases and J by 0 bases, with 12 bases between. In nucleotides, the CDR3 is TGTGCCAGTAGTAGAATCGACACAACGAACACCGGGGAGCTGTTTTTT. This gives the protein CASSRIDTTNTGELFF.

The genes are TRBV6-6 and TRBJ2-3; tentatively, D is TRBD2 (5 bases). The germline V gene encodes CDR1 MNHNY and CDR2 SVGAGI (reference sequence). The CDR3 is 12 residues long. With 6 bases removed from V and 4 bases from J, the gap between germline ends came to 8 bases. The CDR3, as DNA: TGTGCCAGCAGGCCACTAGCAGATACGCAGTATTTT. This gives the protein CASRPLADTQYF.

The V gene is TRBV10-1, the J gene TRBJ2-2, with D possibly matching TRBD1 (6 bases). Germline V gene data show CDR1 as WNHNN and CDR2 as SYGVQD (reference sequence). The V end lost 6 bases, the J end lost 5 bases, and 10 bases lay between the germline ends. The CDR3 runs 13 residues. The CDR3 spells CASRTGQTGELFF. In DNA, the CDR3 is TGCGCCAGCAGAACAGGGCAGACCGGGGAGCTGTTTTTT.

V is TRBV19 and J is TRBJ1-2; D perhaps matches TRBD1 (6 bases). Deletions cut 1 base from V and 5 bases from J, with 8 bases between. Germline V gene sequence: CDR1 LNHDA, CDR2 SQIVND (reference sequence). CDR3 length: 13 amino acids. The CDR3 spells CASSIGRGYGYTF. The CDR3 bases are TGTGCCAGTAGTATAGGCAGGGGTTATGGCTACACCTTC.

A note on this clone: Other nucleotide sequences from this sample produce the same CDR3. This chain connects TRBV19 to TRBJ2-7; 7 bases are shared with TRBD1. The CDR3 consists of 14 residues. V lost 4 bases to trimming and J lost 4 bases; unmatched junction nucleotides: 7. Germline V gene sequence: CDR1 LNHDA, CDR2 SQIVND (reference sequence). Written as DNA, the CDR3 is TGTGCCAGTAGTAGAGAGACAGGGTTGTACGAGCAGTACTTC. Translated: CASSRETGLYEQYF.

This chain uses TRBV2 with TRBJ1-2; D unclear. Trimming pared 3 bases from V and 0 bases from J, leaving 5 bases between. The CDR3 extends over 13 amino acids. In germline, CDR1 is SNHLY, CDR2 FYNNEI. CDR3 region: CASSDSSNYGYTF. CDR3 sequence (DNA): TGTGCCAGCAGTGACAGTTCTAACTATGGCTACACCTTC.

The chain is built from TRBV7-9 and TRBJ2-1; TRBD2 matches at 7 bases. Looked up from germline, CDR1 is SEHNR and CDR2 is FQNEAQ (reference sequence). This CDR3 spans 21 amino acids. The J segment lost 7 bases and the V segment lost 5 bases, leaving 29 bases of the junction unmatched. CDR3 loop: CASSNNRRGLFTGREMNEQFF. CDR3 in DNA: TGTGCCAGCAGCAACAACCGGCGGGGATTGTTTACCGGGCGGGAGATGAATGAGCAGTTCTTC.

This clone appeared once. The chain combines TRBV5-1 with TRBJ2-1; 11 nucleotides align to TRBD1. Unmatched junction bases numbered 6, after V lost 2 bases and J lost 5 bases. This CDR3 is built from 16 residues. Germline loops: CDR1 SGHRS, CDR2 YFSETQ. The CDR3 sequence is CASSLILGQGDNEQFF. The CDR3 DNA is TGCGCCAGCAGCTTAATTTTGGGACAGGGGGACAATGAGCAGTTCTTC. The full variable domain, completed using reference TRBV5-1 and TRBJ2-1, is KAGVTQTPRYLIKTRGQQVTLSCSPISGHRSVSWYQQTPGQGLQFLFEYFSETQRNKGNFPGRFSGRQFSNSRSEMNVSTLELGDSALYLCASSLILGQGDNEQFFGPGTRLTVL.

The V and J genes are TRBV5-1 and TRBJ2-3; 12 bases map to TRBD1. Germline CDR1 is SGHRS and CDR2 is YFSETQ. The CDR3 consists of 16 residues. The V segment lost 0 bases and the J segment 6 bases; nucleotides outside the gene matches: 5. CDR3 DNA: TGCGCCAGCAGCTTGGCGGGACAGGGGGCATGGGATACGCAGTATTTT. Protein sequence: CASSLAGQGAWDTQYF.

The chain couples TRBV3-1 (or the pseudogene TRBV3-2) to TRBJ2-1, with TRBD1 matching over 7 bases. The germline gives CDR1 LGHDT, CDR2 YNNKEL (reference sequence). The J segment lost 2 bases and the V segment lost 0 bases, leaving 4 bases of the junction unmatched. The CDR3 spans 16 residues. The chain's CDR3 is CASSQELGQTYNEQFF. CDR3 DNA sequence: TGTGCCAGCAGCCAAGAGTTGGGACAGACCTACAATGAGCAGTTCTTC.

The sample holds one count of this clone. This sequence joins TRBV10-3 and TRBJ2-7; D perhaps matches TRBD1 (6 bases). Trimming left V 8 bases short and J 2 bases short, with 13 bases between. This CDR3 region has 13 residues. The germline CDR1 and CDR2 sequences are ENHRY and SYGVKD. CDR3 sequence: CAIQGQGTYEQYF. The CDR3 coding sequence is TGTGCCATCCAAGGGCAGGGGACCTACGAGCAGTACTTC.

This chain uses TRBV7-9 with TRBJ1-1; a weak D match, TRBD1 (5 bases). Trimming stripped 3 bases from V and 2 bases from J, with 10 bases between. This CDR3 comprises 14 residues. Per germline, CDR1 SEHNR and CDR2 FQNEAQ (reference sequence). The CDR3: CASSFSGFNTEAFF. CDR3 bases: TGTGCCAGCAGCTTCTCAGGGTTTAACACTGAAGCTTTCTTT. The variable domain in full, with the rest retrieved from reference TRBV7-9 and TRBJ1-1, is DTGVSQNPRHKITKRGQNVTFRCDPISEHNRLYWYRQTLGQGPEFLTYFQNEAQLEKSRLLSDRFSAERPKGSFSTLEIQRTEQGDSAMYLCASSFSGFNTEAFFGQGTRLTVV.

V gene TRBV2 combines with J gene TRBJ1-1, with D unclear. The CDR3 contains 13 residues. V lost 6 bases to trimming and J lost 5 bases, with 13 bases between them. Germline V gene data show CDR1 as SNHLY and CDR2 as FYNNEI. The CDR3 reads CASSPNMATEAFF. CDR3 coding DNA: TGTGCCAGCAGCCCCAATATGGCGACTGAAGCTTTCTTT.

The table lists this clone with a count of one. The chain combines TRBV12-3 or TRBV12-4 with TRBJ2-7, with D unresolved. The CDR3 is 11 residues long. The V end was cut by 6 bases, the J end by 6 bases, with 9 bases between. The CDR3 region is CASSLGGEQYF. The CDR3 region has the DNA TGTGCCAGCAGCCTGGGCGGCGAGCAGTACTTC.

This clone was seen a handful of times. Relative to the germline gene, one junction end is altered; a read error may explain this. This chain connects TRBV27 to TRBJ1-4; 7 bases map to TRBD1. There are 16 residues in the CDR3. CDR1 and CDR2 (germline): MNHEY, SMNVEV (reference sequence). The DNA for the CDR3 is TGTGCCAGCAGATTATCAGGGACAGCAGCTAATGAAAAACTGTTTTTT. It encodes CASRLSGTAANEKLFF.

The CDR3 DNA reads as TGTGCCAGCAAAGGAAGGGGGCGAACTGAAGCTTTCTTT. It codes for CASKGRGRTEAFF. The J gene is TRBJ1-1, the V gene TRBV2; TRBD1 matches at 7 bases. Trimming at V came to 7 bases and at J to 5 bases, leaving 7 bases not matched to a gene. The CDR3 contains 13 residues. The germline V gene has CDR1 SNHLY and CDR2 FYNNEI.

This rearrangement joins TRBV19 to TRBJ2-2; 8 nucleotides match TRBD1. V trimming: 7 bases; J trimming: 3 bases; junction bases outside the gene matches: 4. CDR3 size: 14 residues. Germline lookup yields CDR1 LNHDA and CDR2 SQIVND (reference sequence). The CDR3 DNA reads as TGTGCCAGTATTGCAGGGGGCTACACCGGGGAGCTGTTTTTT. Translated: CASIAGGYTGELFF.

This chain uses TRBV19 with TRBJ1-6, with D perhaps TRBD1 (6 bases). Trimming removed 1 base from V and 9 bases from J, with 13 bases in between. The germline CDR1 and CDR2 sequences are LNHDA and SQIVND (reference sequence). The CDR3 extends over 15 amino acids. This chain's CDR3 is CASSIAEGEGSPLHF. CDR3 bases: TGTGCCAGTAGTATAGCTGAGGGGGAAGGTTCACCCCTCCACTTT.

This clone showed up just a few times. The chain joins TRBV25-1 to TRBJ2-5, with 8 positions matching TRBD2. This CDR3 contains 16 residues. Looked up from germline, CDR1 is MGHDK and CDR2 is SYGVNS. The junction had 14 bases not matched to a gene; V was cut back by 6 bases and J by 5 bases. The CDR3 DNA follows: TGTGCCAGCAGGGTGTCGGGAGGGGCGTCTCGGGAGACCCAGTACTTC. This translates into CASRVSGGASRETQYF.

The J gene is TRBJ2-1, the V gene TRBV4-1, with no clear D. Germline V gene sequence: CDR1 MGHRA, CDR2 YSYEKL. The germline V and J ends were trimmed by 6 bases and 4 bases, with 22 bases remaining between them. The CDR3 is 17 residues long. The CDR3 nucleotides are TGCGCCAGCAGTACCGACCTCGCCCCCCCCTTTTACAATGAGCAGTTCTTC. Its translation is CASSTDLAPPFYNEQFF.

This CDR3 is CASSPGSEASYEQYF. DNA of the CDR3: TGTGCCAGCTCCCCCGGGTCAGAGGCGTCCTACGAGCAGTACTTC. This chain connects TRBV18 to TRBJ2-7; no reliable D call. From germline, CDR1 is KGHSH and CDR2 LQKENI. Trimming stripped 6 bases from V and 1 base from J, with 16 bases between. The length of the CDR3 is 15 residues.

The rearrangement links TRBV29-1 to TRBJ2-5; the D is unclear. This CDR3 comprises 12 residues. The germline V gene encodes CDR1 SQVTM and CDR2 ANQGSEA. Trimming took off 1 base at V and 5 bases at J, with 8 bases between the two ends. The CDR3 reads CSVEGVKETQYF. In DNA form, the CDR3 reads TGCAGCGTTGAAGGGGTGAAGGAGACCCAGTACTTC.

The J gene is TRBJ2-1, the V gene TRBV5-1; D possibly matches TRBD1 or TRBD2 (6 bases each). Deletions cut 0 bases from V and 2 bases from J, with 15 bases between. The CDR3 is 17 residues long. The germline gives CDR1 SGHRS, CDR2 YFSETQ. The chain's CDR3 is CASSLVGGLGPYNEQFF. CDR3 in DNA: TGCGCCAGCAGCTTGGTGGGGGGCCTAGGACCCTACAATGAGCAGTTCTTC.

The rearrangement joins TRBV4-1 to TRBJ2-3; possibly TRBD2 for D (5 bases). V lost 1 base and J 1 base, leaving 9 bases between the germline ends. CDR3 length: 15 amino acids. From germline, CDR1 is MGHRA and CDR2 YSYEKL. The CDR3: CASSQVGERTDTQYF. CDR3 nucleotide sequence: TGCGCCAGCAGCCAAGTTGGGGAGCGCACAGATACGCAGTATTTT.

The chain is built from TRBV25-1 and TRBJ1-2; D unclear. The CDR3 length is 10 residues. Germline CDR1 and CDR2: MGHDK and SYGVNS. The germline V and J ends were trimmed by 3 bases and 4 bases, with 0 bases remaining between them. The CDR3 DNA sequence: TGTGCCAGCAGTGACTATGGCTACACCTTC. This codes for CASSDYGYTF.

The gene calls are TRBV2 and TRBJ1-1; D possibly corresponds to TRBD1 (5 bases). CDR3 length: 13 amino acids. The V gene's germline CDR1 is SNHLY and CDR2 FYNNEI. With 5 bases removed from V and 0 bases from J, the gap between germline ends came to 7 bases. CDR3 region: CASSKQVNTEAFF. The CDR3 DNA sequence: TGTGCCAGCAGTAAACAGGTGAACACTGAAGCTTTCTTT.